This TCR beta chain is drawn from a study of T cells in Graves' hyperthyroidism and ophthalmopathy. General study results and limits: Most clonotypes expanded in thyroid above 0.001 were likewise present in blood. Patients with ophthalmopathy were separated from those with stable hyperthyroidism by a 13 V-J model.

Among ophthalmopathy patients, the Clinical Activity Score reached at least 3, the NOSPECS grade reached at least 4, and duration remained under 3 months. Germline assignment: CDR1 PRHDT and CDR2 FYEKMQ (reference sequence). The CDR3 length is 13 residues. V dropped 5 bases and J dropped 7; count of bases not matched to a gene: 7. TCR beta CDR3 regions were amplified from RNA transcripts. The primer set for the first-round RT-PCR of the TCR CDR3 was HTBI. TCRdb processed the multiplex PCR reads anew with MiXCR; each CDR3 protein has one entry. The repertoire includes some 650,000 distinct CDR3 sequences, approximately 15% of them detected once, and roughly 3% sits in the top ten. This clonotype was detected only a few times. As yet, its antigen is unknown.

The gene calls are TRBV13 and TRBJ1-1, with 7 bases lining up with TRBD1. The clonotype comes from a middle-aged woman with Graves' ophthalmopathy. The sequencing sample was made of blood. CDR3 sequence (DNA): TGTGCCAGCAGCAACGACAGGGCGGGTGAAGCTTTCTTT. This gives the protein CASSNDRAGEAFF.